Each of the 32 T cell receptor beta chains below was sequenced from the same sample in a study of blood T cell repertoires in COVID-19. Libraries were prepared by immunoSEQ multiplex PCR; TCRdb keeps only in-frame clonotypes and omits some of them. Here the sample spans approximately 170,000 clones, approximately 85% being singletons. The specimen was peripheral blood. The receptors originated from a man aged 60 to 69 who had recovered from COVID-19.

In regard to this clone: A read error is possible here, since a much larger clone lies one base away. The sample carries other DNA sequences with the same CDR3. The genes are TRBV2 and TRBJ1-5; D is uncertain. The CDR3 is 14 residues long. Germline V gives CDR1 SNHLY, CDR2 FYNNEI. The CDR3 reads CASSDRSVDQPQHF. The CDR3 region has the DNA TGTGCCAGTAGTGATCGGTCGGTGGATCAGCCCCAGCATTTT.

The chain has TRBV4-2 and TRBJ2-2; 8 nucleotides match TRBD2. Germline V gene sequence: CDR1 LGHNA, CDR2 YNFKEQ. V was clipped by 0 bases and J by 9 bases; unmatched bases: 18. The CDR3 is 19 amino acids. The CDR3 sequence: CASSQDQMKARLASRELFF. The CDR3 DNA reads as TGTGCCAGCAGCCAAGATCAGATGAAGGCTAGACTAGCGTCCCGGGAGCTGTTTTTT.

This clone was detected many times. CDR3 coding DNA: TGTGCCAGCAGTAAAAATAACAATCAGCCCCAGCATTTT. Amino acids: CASSKNNNQPQHF. The V and J genes are TRBV6-5 and TRBJ1-5; D is ambiguous. V lost 5 bases and J 3 bases, leaving 8 bases between the germline ends. CDR1 is MNHEY and CDR2 is SVGAGI in the germline V gene. This CDR3 has 13 residues.

The V gene is TRBV4-1, the J gene TRBJ2-7; D gene ambiguous. Between the trimmed V and J ends, which lost 3 bases and 4 bases, there was a span of 13 bases. This CDR3 has 14 residues. Germline assignment: CDR1 MGHRA and CDR2 YSYEKL. The CDR3 nucleotides are TGCGCCAGCAGCCAGTCCGAGAAGCTTTACGAGCAGTACTTC. It yields the protein CASSQSEKLYEQYF.

The genes are TRBV7-2 and TRBJ2-7; the match to TRBD2 covers 11 bases. The length of the CDR3 is 18 residues. The trim removed 1 base at V and 1 base at J, leaving 9 bases unmatched. The germline CDR1 and CDR2 sequences are SGHTA and FQGNSA. This CDR3 is CASSLVRASGGYSYEQYF. The CDR3 nucleotides are TGTGCCAGCAGCTTAGTGCGGGCTAGCGGGGGGTATTCCTACGAGCAGTACTTC. The full variable domain, rest sourced from reference TRBV7-2 and TRBJ2-7, is GAGVSQSPSNKVTEKGKDVELRCDPISGHTALYWYRQSLGQGLEFLIYFQGNSAPDKSGLPSDRFSAERTGGSVSTLTIQRTQQEDSAVYLCASSLVRASGGYSYEQYFGPGTRLTVT.

CDR3 sequence reads: CASSRTSGGADRHEQYF. For the CDR3, the DNA is TGTGCCAGTAGCCGGACTAGCGGGGGGGCGGATCGACACGAGCAGTACTTC. J is TRBJ2-7 and V is TRBV19; the match to TRBD2 covers 15 bases. V lost 6 bases and J lost 5; bases outside the gene matches: 11. Germline CDR1 LNHDA, CDR2 SQIVND (reference sequence). CDR3 length: 17 amino acids.

This chain uses TRBV2 with TRBJ2-1; TRBD1 agrees at 10 bases. V trimming: 4 bases; J trimming: 3 bases; junction bases outside the gene matches: 3. This CDR3 is 15 amino acids long. Germline values: CDR1 SNHLY, CDR2 FYNNEI. CDR3 amino acids: CASSVGQGGYNEQFF. The CDR3 DNA is TGTGCCAGCAGTGTAGGACAGGGGGGCTACAATGAGCAGTTCTTC.

This chain links TRBV5-4 with TRBJ1-6; no reliable D call. CDR3 length: 16 amino acids. Trimming removed 4 bases at V and 0 bases at J, with 11 bases between. Germline loops: CDR1 SGHNT, CDR2 YYREEE (reference sequence). CDR3 loop: CASSPVGSSYNSPLHF. The DNA of the CDR3 is TGTGCCAGCAGCCCCGTTGGGAGCTCCTATAATTCACCCCTCCACTTT.

This sequence joins TRBV11-1 and TRBJ2-7, with 7 bases identical to TRBD2. V lost 5 bases, J lost 8 bases, and 15 bases stayed unmatched. Germline V gene lookup returns CDR1 SGHAT and CDR2 FQDESV (reference sequence). The CDR3 has 15 residues. CDR3 loop: CASSRPGGSRFQQYF. CDR3 coding DNA: TGTGCCAGCAGCCGCCCCGGGGGGTCGCGCTTCCAGCAGTACTTC.

This clone was recorded only once. The chain has TRBV7-3 and TRBJ2-1; weak D call: TRBD2 (6 bases). The CDR3 is made up of 14 amino acids. The germline gives CDR1 SGHTA, CDR2 FQGTGA. Trimming took 2 bases from V and 9 from J, leaving 14 bases between them. For the CDR3, the DNA is TGTGCCAGCAGCTTACGGGTGCGGGACGGTGAGCAGTTCTTC. Translating it yields CASSLRVRDGEQFF.

This clone is a singleton in its sample. The chain uses TRBV5-6 and TRBJ2-3; 10 bases line up with TRBD2. Germline values: CDR1 SGHDT, CDR2 YYEEEE. This CDR3 region has 18 residues. Losses at the gene ends were 0 bases for V and 0 bases for J; bases not matched to a gene: 7. DNA for the CDR3: TGTGCCAGCAGCTTGGGGCTAGCGGGGGCGGACAGCACAGATACGCAGTATTTT. Translation: CASSLGLAGADSTDTQYF.

This chain joins TRBV7-2 and TRBJ2-3, with 8 bases identical to TRBD2. The trim removed 4 bases at V and 8 bases at J, leaving 20 bases unmatched. CDR3 size: 18 residues. Germline CDR1 and CDR2: SGHTA and FQGNSA. For the CDR3, the DNA is TGTGCCAGCAGCTACTCGGCTCTGTCCGGGGGGGCTGAGGGTACGCAGTATTTT. It encodes CASSYSALSGGAEGTQYF.

This chain joins TRBV30 and TRBJ2-7; 8 nucleotides line up with TRBD1. Unmatched junction bases numbered 5, after V lost 3 bases and J lost 4 bases. CDR3 size: 13 residues. Germline V gene sequence: CDR1 GTSNPN, CDR2 SVGIG (reference sequence). CDR3 residues: CAWRGQGRYEQYF. The CDR3 bases are TGTGCCTGGAGAGGACAGGGTCGATACGAGCAGTACTTC.

V is TRBV4-3 and J is TRBJ2-1; TRBD2 agrees at 11 bases. This CDR3 comprises 17 residues. The germline V gene has CDR1 LGHNA and CDR2 YSLEER. The trim removed 3 bases at V and 4 bases at J, leaving 8 bases unmatched. The CDR3 DNA reads TGCGCCAGCAGCCATCTTGCCGGGACTAGCGGTTACAATGAGCAGTTCTTC. The encoded protein is CASSHLAGTSGYNEQFF.

V gene TRBV13 combines with J gene TRBJ1-1, with a weak D call TRBD1 (5 bases). Germline assignment: CDR1 PRHDT and CDR2 FYEKMQ (reference sequence). V lost 5 bases, J lost 4 bases, and 14 bases lay in between. The CDR3 runs to 14 residues. CDR3 coding DNA: TGTGCCAGCAGCCTCTGGGGGGAGCGCACTGAAGCTTTCTTT. Its translation is CASSLWGERTEAFF.

The chain employs TRBV19 and TRBJ2-1; no clear D gene. Deletions cut 2 bases from V and 5 bases from J, with 10 bases between. Germline CDR1 and CDR2: LNHDA and SQIVND (reference sequence). This CDR3 has 14 amino acids. CDR3 sequence reads: CASSITTPNNEQFF. The DNA of the CDR3 is TGTGCCAGTAGTATAACGACTCCTAACAATGAGCAGTTCTTC.

This chain connects TRBV12-2 to TRBJ2-5; the table's D call, TRBD2, was not checked against the DNA. TRBV12-2 is labeled a pseudogene. The CDR3 contains 14 residues. CDR3 coding DNA: TGTGCAAGTCGCTTAGACCTGAGGAAAGAGACCCAGTACTTC. Translated: CASRLDLRKETQYF.

The chain recombines TRBV27 with TRBJ1-3; TRBD1 aligns across 8 bases. The V gene end was trimmed by 2 bases and the J gene end by 3 bases; junction bases not matched to a gene: 3. There are 15 residues in the CDR3. In germline, CDR1 is MNHEY, CDR2 SMNVEV (reference sequence). CDR3 bases: TGTGCCAGCAGTTTAACGACAGGGGTTGGAAACACCATATATTTT. This sequence encodes CASSLTTGVGNTIYF.

The V and J genes are TRBV18 and TRBJ2-7; TRBD1 aligns across 8 bases. The CDR3 contains 15 residues. CDR1 is KGHSH, CDR2 LQKENI, per germline. The V segment lost 3 bases and the J segment 4 bases; nucleotides outside the gene matches: 8. The CDR3 loop is CASSPGQGSEYEQYF. CDR3 sequence (DNA): TGTGCCAGCTCACCTGGACAGGGTTCTGAGTACGAGCAGTACTTC.

This clone was picked up many times. The same CDR3 is also encoded by other DNA sequences in this sample. The chain uses TRBV19 and TRBJ1-2; D is ambiguous. V lost 0 bases and J lost 4, with 3 bases in between. The germline V gene has CDR1 LNHDA and CDR2 SQIVND (reference sequence). The CDR3 sequence is 12 residues long. CDR3 residues: CASSIDRYGYTF. CDR3 DNA sequence: TGTGCCAGTAGTATAGACCGCTATGGCTACACCTTC. Drawing the rest from reference TRBV19 and TRBJ1-2, the complete variable domain is DGGITQSPKYLFRKEGQNVTLSCEQNLNHDAMYWYRQDPGQGLRLIYYSQIVNDFQKGDIAEGYSVSREKKESFPLTVTSAQKNPTAFYLCASSIDRYGYTFGSGTRLTVV.

V is TRBV7-9 and J is TRBJ2-7, with D unresolved. CDR1 is SEHNR, CDR2 FQNEAQ, per germline (reference sequence). CDR3 length equals 11 residues. The ends were cut back, 5 bases at V and 6 bases at J, with 8 bases in the middle. CDR3 loop: CASSVSSEQYF. As DNA, the CDR3 is TGTGCCAGCAGCGTAAGTAGCGAGCAGTACTTC.

The chain employs TRBV3-1 (or the pseudogene TRBV3-2) and TRBJ1-5, with 8 bases that match TRBD1. This CDR3 contains 15 residues. Germline assignment: CDR1 LGHDT and CDR2 YNNKEL (reference sequence). J lost 6 bases, V lost 3 bases, and 7 bases had no gene match. CDR3 coding DNA: TGTGCCAGCAGCCAGATGACAGGGGAAGGTCAGCCCCAGCATTTT. This translates into CASSQMTGEGQPQHF.

The J gene is TRBJ2-3, the V gene TRBV6-2 or TRBV6-3, with TRBD2 matching over 7 bases. This CDR3 is built from 15 residues. Losses at the gene ends were 5 bases for V and 2 bases for J; bases not matched to a gene: 7. Germline CDR1 and CDR2: MNHEY and SVGEGT. CDR3 region: CASSNGAGDTDTQYF. The CDR3, as DNA: TGTGCCAGCAGTAACGGGGCGGGGGACACAGATACGCAGTATTTT.

The chain links TRBV12-2 to TRBJ1-1; TRBD1 is taken as the D call from the table, unchecked against the DNA. TRBV12-2 constitutes a pseudogene. There are 18 residues in the CDR3. The CDR3 reads CASRLSPWDRGLNTEAFF. The CDR3 bases are TGTGCAAGTCGCCTAAGTCCCTGGGACAGGGGTTTGAACACTGAAGCTTTCTTT.

J is TRBJ1-2 and V is TRBV12-5; D gene ambiguous. The CDR3 length is 17 residues. The ends were cut back, 5 bases at V and 1 base at J, with 20 bases in the middle. CDR1 and CDR2 (germline): LGHNT, FRNRAP. CDR3: CASGAPSNPRYNYGYTF. DNA for the CDR3: TGTGCTAGTGGTGCACCGTCCAATCCTCGCTATAACTATGGCTACACCTTC.

The V and J genes are TRBV11-3 and TRBJ2-1; 8 nucleotides line up with TRBD2. Per germline, CDR1 SGHNT and CDR2 YENEEA. The CDR3 runs to 15 residues. The J segment lost 0 bases and the V segment lost 7 bases, leaving 5 bases of the junction unmatched. CDR3 in amino acids: CASMTSEPSYNEQFF. Here the CDR3 DNA reads TGTGCCAGCATGACTAGCGAACCCTCCTACAATGAGCAGTTCTTC.

This chain uses TRBV19 with TRBJ2-1; the match to TRBD2 covers 9 bases. CDR1 is LNHDA, CDR2 SQIVND, per germline (reference sequence). This CDR3 is 16 amino acids long. The V and J ends lost 3 bases and 6 bases, in that order; junction bases with no gene match: 9. CDR3 bases: TGTGCCAGTAGTATCCTTGCGGGGGGGCCCCTCAATGAGCAGTTCTTC. Its translation: CASSILAGGPLNEQFF.

This clone appeared once. The chain recombines TRBV9 with TRBJ2-2, with 7 bases aligning to TRBD1. CDR3 length equals 14 residues. The trim removed 3 bases at V and 6 bases at J, leaving 5 bases unmatched. CDR1 and CDR2 (germline): SGDLS, YYNGEE. The CDR3 is CASSAVGQAGELFF. The CDR3 bases are TGTGCCAGCAGCGCGGTCGGACAGGCCGGGGAGCTGTTTTTT.

In this sample, this clone turned up a few times. The V and J genes are TRBV7-9 and TRBJ1-2, with D unclear. CDR1 and CDR2 from the germline V gene are SEHNR and FQNEAQ (reference sequence). Trimming removed 4 bases at V and 7 bases at J, with 7 bases between. The CDR3 consists of 11 residues. The CDR3 spells CASSSEVGYTF. The CDR3 nucleotides read TGTGCCAGCAGCTCAGAGGTTGGCTACACCTTC.

This clone was seen only a few times. The chain is built from TRBV7-9 and TRBJ1-4; 7 nucleotides match TRBD1. Looked up from germline, CDR1 is SEHNR and CDR2 is FQNEAQ (reference sequence). Losses at the gene ends were 5 bases for V and 8 bases for J; bases not matched to a gene: 11. There are 15 residues in the CDR3. The CDR3 loop reads CASSHVGKDREKLFF. The CDR3 DNA reads TGTGCCAGCAGCCACGTGGGAAAGGACAGGGAAAAACTGTTTTTT.

V usage is TRBV6-2 or TRBV6-3 and J usage is TRBJ2-3; 12 bases line up with TRBD2. This CDR3 has 17 residues. Losses at the gene ends were 5 bases for V and 1 base for J; bases not matched to a gene: 7. The germline CDR1 and CDR2 sequences are MNHEY and SVGEGT. Here the CDR3 reads CASSPRLAGDGTDTQYF. The CDR3 DNA reads as TGTGCCAGCAGTCCCCGACTAGCGGGGGATGGCACAGATACGCAGTATTTT.

The chain recombines TRBV29-1 with TRBJ1-5, with D possibly being TRBD1 (6 bases). The germline V gene encodes CDR1 SQVTM and CDR2 ANQGSEA. V was shortened by 7 bases and J by 5 bases, with 12 bases between the two germline ends. The CDR3 is 12 amino acids. Here the CDR3 DNA reads TGCAGCGCTGGGACATCGGATCAGCCCCAGCATTTT. Its protein is CSAGTSDQPQHF. Supplemented by reference TRBV29-1 and TRBJ1-5, the full variable domain reads SAVISQKPSRDICQRGTSLTIQCQVDSQVTMMFWYRQQPGQSLTLIATANQGSEATYESGFVIDKFPISRPNLTFSTLTVSNMSPEDSSIYLCSAGTSDQPQHFGDGTRLSIL.